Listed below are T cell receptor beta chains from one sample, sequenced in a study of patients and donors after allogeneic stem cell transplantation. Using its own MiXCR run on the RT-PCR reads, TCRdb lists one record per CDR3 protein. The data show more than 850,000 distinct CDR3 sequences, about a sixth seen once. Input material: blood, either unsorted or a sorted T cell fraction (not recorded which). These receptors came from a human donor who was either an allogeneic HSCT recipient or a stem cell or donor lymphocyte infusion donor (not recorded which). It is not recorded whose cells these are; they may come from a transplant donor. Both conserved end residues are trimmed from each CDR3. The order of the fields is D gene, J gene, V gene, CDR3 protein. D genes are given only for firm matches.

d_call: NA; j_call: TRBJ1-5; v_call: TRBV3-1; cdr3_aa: ASSQFRDSNQPQH
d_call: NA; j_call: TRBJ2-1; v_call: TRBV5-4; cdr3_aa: ASSSPPSGIRTYNEQF
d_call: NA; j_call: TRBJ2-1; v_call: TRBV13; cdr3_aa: ASSWTLNEQF
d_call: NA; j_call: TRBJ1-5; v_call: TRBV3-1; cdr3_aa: ASSQAGDLRPQH
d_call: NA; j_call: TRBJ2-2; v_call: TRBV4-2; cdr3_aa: ASSLQGNPNSGELF
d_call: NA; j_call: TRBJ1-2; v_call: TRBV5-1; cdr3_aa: ASSSGETVYGYT
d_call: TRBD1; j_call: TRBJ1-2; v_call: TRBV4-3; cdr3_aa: ASSQDQGVYGYT
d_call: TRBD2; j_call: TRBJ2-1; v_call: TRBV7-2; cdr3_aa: ASSLTAGGPSYNEQF
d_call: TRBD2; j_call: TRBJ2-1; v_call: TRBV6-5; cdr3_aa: ASSSPTSGGYNEQF
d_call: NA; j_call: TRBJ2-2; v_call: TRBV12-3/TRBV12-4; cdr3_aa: ASSSGEGAGELF
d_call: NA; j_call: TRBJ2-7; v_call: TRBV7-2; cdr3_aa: ASSLEYQGYEQY
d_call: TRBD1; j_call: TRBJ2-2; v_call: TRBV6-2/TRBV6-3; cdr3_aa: ASSLQGVMSANTGELF
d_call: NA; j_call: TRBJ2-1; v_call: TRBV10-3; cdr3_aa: AISNRDSTYNEQF
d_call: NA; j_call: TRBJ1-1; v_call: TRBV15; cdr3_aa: ATSINGDLNTEAF
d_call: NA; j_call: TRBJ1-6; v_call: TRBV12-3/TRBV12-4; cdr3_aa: ASSPSGSKGVPLH
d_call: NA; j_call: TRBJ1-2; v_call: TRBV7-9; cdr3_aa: ASSPVQLGGYT
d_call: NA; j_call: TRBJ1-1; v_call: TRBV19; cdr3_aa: ASSIEILGGAEAF
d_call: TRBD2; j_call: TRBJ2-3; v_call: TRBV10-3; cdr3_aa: AISEMRSGSKDTQY
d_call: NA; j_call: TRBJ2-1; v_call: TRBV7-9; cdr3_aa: ASSLDRPGNEQF
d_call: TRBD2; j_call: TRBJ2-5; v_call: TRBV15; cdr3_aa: ATSRVRASGIGETQY
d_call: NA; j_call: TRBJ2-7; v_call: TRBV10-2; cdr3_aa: ASPTGRDEQY
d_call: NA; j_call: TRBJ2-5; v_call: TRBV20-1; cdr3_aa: SARWAAQETQY
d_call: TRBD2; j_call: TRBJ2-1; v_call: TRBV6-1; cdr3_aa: ASSDFGTSGANEQF
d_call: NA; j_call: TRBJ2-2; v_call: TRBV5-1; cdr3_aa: ASSPIGLPTNTGELF
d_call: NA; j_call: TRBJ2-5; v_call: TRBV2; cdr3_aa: ASTLRKFRETQY
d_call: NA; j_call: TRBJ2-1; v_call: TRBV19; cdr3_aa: ASSTAHYNEQF
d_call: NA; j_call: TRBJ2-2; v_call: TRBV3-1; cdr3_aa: ASSQPRPRGTGELF
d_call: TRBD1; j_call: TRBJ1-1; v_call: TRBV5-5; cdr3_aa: ASSLPGQLVAF
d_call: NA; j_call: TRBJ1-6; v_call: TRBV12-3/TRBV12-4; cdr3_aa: ASSGSPIGLPLH